These T cell receptor beta chains were read from a single sample in a study of OX40 agonist ivuxolimab in advanced cancers. Here immunoSEQ multiplex PCR was the method, and the copy in TCRdb shows in-frame clones only, minus some. The table shows just over 40,000 clones, with about 87% occurring only once. The material was CD4+ or CD8+ T cells sorted from blood, obtained in a trial of the OX40 agonist ivuxolimab. These receptors came from an adult with an advanced solid tumor such as melanoma, head and neck, liver or kidney cancer. Both conserved end residues are part of each CDR3. A D gene is named only where the DNA matches it firmly. Clone size appears in some rows only: once, few, many, or a class for an expanded clone.

j_gene: TRBJ2-7; len: 16; abundance: .; d_gene: .; v_gene: TRBV5-4; CDR3nt: TGTGCCAGCAGCTTGGTGGTGGACCGCTGGTTCTACGAGCAGTACTTC; CDR3aa: CASSLVVDRWFYEQYF
j_gene: TRBJ2-5; len: 15; abundance: .; d_gene: .; v_gene: TRBV7-7; CDR3nt: TGTGCTAGCAGCTTAGTCGCGGGCCGACAAGAGACCCAGTACTTC; CDR3aa: CASSLVAGRQETQYF
j_gene: TRBJ2-7; len: 14; abundance: .; d_gene: .; v_gene: TRBV4-1; CDR3nt: TGCGCCAGCAGCCAAGATCGCTGGCGGGACCAGCAGTACTTC; CDR3aa: CASSQDRWRDQQYF
j_gene: TRBJ2-5; len: 12; abundance: .; d_gene: .; v_gene: TRBV6-6; CDR3nt: TGTGCCAGTTTGTCAGGGGGGGAGACCCAGTACTTC; CDR3aa: CASLSGGETQYF
j_gene: TRBJ2-6; len: 16; abundance: .; d_gene: .; v_gene: TRBV19; CDR3nt: TGTGCCAGTAAAATTGACAGCTACTCTGGGGCCAACGTCCTGACTTTC; CDR3aa: CASKIDSYSGANVLTF
j_gene: TRBJ1-5; len: 15; abundance: .; d_gene: .; v_gene: TRBV7-4; CDR3nt: TGTGCCAGCGCTAAGGCAGCCTCTGGTAATCAGCCCCAGCATTTT; CDR3aa: CASAKAASGNQPQHF
j_gene: TRBJ2-1; len: 15; abundance: .; d_gene: .; v_gene: TRBV11-2; CDR3nt: TGTGCCAGCAGCTCCCTTCCCGGGGCTTACAATGAGCAGTTCTTC; CDR3aa: CASSSLPGAYNEQFF
j_gene: TRBJ1-6; len: 14; abundance: once; d_gene: .; v_gene: TRBV19; CDR3nt: TGTGCCAGTAGTATAGGGCCCCGGAGGATGGGGCTCCACTTT; CDR3aa: CASSIGPRRMGLHF
j_gene: TRBJ1-1; len: 13; abundance: .; d_gene: .; v_gene: TRBV7-2; CDR3nt: TGTGCCAGCAGCTTAGTGGGGTTCACTGAAGCTTTCTTT; CDR3aa: CASSLVGFTEAFF
j_gene: TRBJ2-5; len: 13; abundance: once; d_gene: .; v_gene: TRBV6-6; CDR3nt: TGTGCCAGCTGTCGGGGCCTCCAAGAGACCCAGTACTTC; CDR3aa: CASCRGLQETQYF
j_gene: TRBJ1-5; len: 15; abundance: .; d_gene: .; v_gene: TRBV30; CDR3nt: TGTGCCTGGAGTGTACAATCAGGAGCTAGTCAGCCCCAGCATTTT; CDR3aa: CAWSVQSGASQPQHF
j_gene: TRBJ1-5; len: 13; abundance: few; d_gene: .; v_gene: TRBV19; CDR3nt: TGTGCCAGTAGTATAGTAGGAAATCAGCCCCAGCATTTT; CDR3aa: CASSIVGNQPQHF
j_gene: TRBJ2-2; len: 18; abundance: .; d_gene: TRBD2; v_gene: TRBV7-9; CDR3nt: TGTGCCAGCAGCTTAGATGGGACTAGCGGGAGGATCACCGGGGAGCTGTTTTTT; CDR3aa: CASSLDGTSGRITGELFF
j_gene: TRBJ2-2; len: 11; abundance: .; d_gene: .; v_gene: TRBV6-5; CDR3nt: TGTGCCAGCAGTTACCGCGGGGAGCTGTTTTTT; CDR3aa: CASSYRGELFF
j_gene: TRBJ2-1; len: 16; abundance: .; d_gene: TRBD2; v_gene: TRBV19; CDR3nt: TGTGCCAGTGGGGGACTAGCGGGAAGGAACTACAATGAGCAGTTCTTC; CDR3aa: CASGGLAGRNYNEQFF
j_gene: TRBJ2-1; len: 15; abundance: .; d_gene: TRBD2; v_gene: TRBV9; CDR3nt: TGTGCCAGCAGCTCACGACTAGCGGGAGATAATGAGCAGTTCTTC; CDR3aa: CASSSRLAGDNEQFF
j_gene: TRBJ1-1; len: 12; abundance: .; d_gene: .; v_gene: TRBV7-9; CDR3nt: TGTGCCAGCAGCTTTATGGACACTGAAGCTTTCTTT; CDR3aa: CASSFMDTEAFF
j_gene: TRBJ2-7; len: 13; abundance: .; d_gene: .; v_gene: TRBV10-3; CDR3nt: TGTGCCATCAGGGGATTTACCTCCTACGAGCAGTACTTC; CDR3aa: CAIRGFTSYEQYF
j_gene: TRBJ2-1; len: 14; abundance: .; d_gene: TRBD2; v_gene: TRBV7-8; CDR3nt: TGTGCCACCGACCGGGGGGACTCCTACAATGAGCAGTTCTTC; CDR3aa: CATDRGDSYNEQFF
j_gene: TRBJ1-1; len: 13; abundance: .; d_gene: .; v_gene: TRBV29-1; CDR3nt: TGCAGCGCTCACCTAGATAGCCACACTGAAGCTTTCTTT; CDR3aa: CSAHLDSHTEAFF
j_gene: TRBJ2-5; len: 13; abundance: .; d_gene: .; v_gene: TRBV27; CDR3nt: TGTGCCAGCAGATTGCAGGCCCAAGAGACCCAGTACTTC; CDR3aa: CASRLQAQETQYF
j_gene: TRBJ1-2; len: 14; abundance: .; d_gene: .; v_gene: TRBV7-2; CDR3nt: TGTGCCACCGACGATTGGAAGGGCGGCTATGGCTACACCTTC; CDR3aa: CATDDWKGGYGYTF
j_gene: TRBJ2-2; len: 16; abundance: .; d_gene: .; v_gene: TRBV4-2; CDR3nt: TGTGCCAGCAGCCCTCATTCGGGACGCATCACCGGGGAGCTGTTTTTT; CDR3aa: CASSPHSGRITGELFF
j_gene: TRBJ1-3; len: 12; abundance: .; d_gene: .; v_gene: TRBV13; CDR3nt: TGTGCCAGCAGCTTAGCCGGAAACACCATATATTTT; CDR3aa: CASSLAGNTIYF